One sample yielded the 2 T cell receptor beta chains listed below, sequenced in a study of early T cells in non-severe SARS-CoV-2 infection. Each CDR3 protein gets one entry after TCRdb re-called the 5' RACE reads with MiXCR. This sample has about 54,000 distinct CDR3 sequences, with around 7.7% found just once. The input for sequencing was whole blood, taken at baseline. These receptor sequences come from an adult who was a healthcare worker with PCR-confirmed SARS-CoV-2 infection or an uninfected control (not recorded which).

The chain joins TRBV6-5 to TRBJ2-1, with D hard to call. Trimming stripped 0 bases from V and 10 bases from J, with 10 bases between. The CDR3 runs to 13 residues. Germline V gives CDR1 MNHEY, CDR2 SVGAGI. CDR3 in amino acids: CASSYSPSQEQFF. The DNA of the CDR3 is TGTGCCAGCAGTTACTCGCCCTCCCAAGAGCAGTTCTTC.

This clonotype was seen repeatedly, ten times or more. The chain couples TRBV15 to TRBJ2-3, with 7 positions matching TRBD1. The CDR3 is 12 residues long. V trimming: 9 bases; J trimming: 4 bases; junction bases outside the gene matches: 4. Germline CDR1 and CDR2: LNHNV and YYDKDF (reference sequence). CDR3 in amino acids: CATRDSADTQYF. The CDR3 nucleotides are TGTGCCACTAGGGACAGTGCAGATACGCAGTATTTT.